This passage covers 20 T cell receptor beta chains from one sample sequenced in a study of blood T cell repertoires in COVID-19. Sequencing was performed with immunoSEQ multiplex PCR; in TCRdb, only in-frame clones are kept and a portion is missing. The table includes 160,000 or so clones, approximately 88% detected once. Sequencing used peripheral blood. These receptors were obtained from a woman aged 45-59 years with acute or convalescent COVID-19.

The chain carries TRBV6-6 and TRBJ2-1, with TRBD1 matching over 10 bases. With 4 bases clipped from V and 5 bases from J, the junction kept 8 bases outside the gene matches. The CDR3 spans 16 residues. Germline CDR1 MNHNY, CDR2 SVGAGI (reference sequence). CDR3 region: CASSSPGTGVNNEQFF. CDR3 nucleotide sequence: TGTGCCAGCAGTTCTCCCGGGACAGGGGTCAACAATGAGCAGTTCTTC.

The chain carries TRBV10-1 and TRBJ1-2; 7 bases align to TRBD1. The CDR3 is 14 amino acids. Unmatched junction bases numbered 7, after V lost 6 bases and J lost 3 bases. Germline V lookup: CDR1 WNHNN, CDR2 SYGVQD (reference sequence). The CDR3: CASSQDRDDYGYTF. CDR3 nucleotides: TGCGCCAGCAGCCAAGACAGGGACGACTATGGCTACACCTTC.

A single count supports this clone. The chain is built from TRBV19 and TRBJ1-5; 7 bases agree with TRBD1. J gave up 7 bases and V 7 bases, and 13 bases lay outside the gene matches. Looked up from germline, CDR1 is LNHDA and CDR2 is SQIVND (reference sequence). The CDR3 totals 15 residues. The CDR3 reads CASTGYRGPIQPQHF. CDR3 nucleotide sequence: TGTGCCAGTACCGGGTACAGGGGCCCTATCCAGCCCCAGCATTTT. The full variable domain, with the rest looked up from reference TRBV19 and TRBJ1-5, is DGGITQSPKYLFRKEGQNVTLSCEQNLNHDAMYWYRQDPGQGLRLIYYSQIVNDFQKGDIAEGYSVSREKKESFPLTVTSAQKNPTAFYLCASTGYRGPIQPQHFGDGTRLSIL.

The rearrangement joins TRBV30 to TRBJ1-1, with D tentatively TRBD1 (6 bases). Looked up from germline, CDR1 is GTSNPN and CDR2 is SVGIG (reference sequence). This CDR3 contains 13 residues. Trimming pared 0 bases from V and 7 bases from J, leaving 12 bases between. The CDR3: CAWSVWGHDEAFF. In nucleotides, the CDR3 is TGTGCCTGGAGTGTCTGGGGGCACGATGAAGCTTTCTTT.

V is TRBV6-1 and J is TRBJ2-1; 13 positions match TRBD2. Germline-derived CDR1 and CDR2 are MNHNS and SASEGT. Losses at the gene ends were 0 bases for V and 6 bases for J; bases not matched to a gene: 5. The CDR3 covers 17 residues. The CDR3 sequence is CASSEAQRLAGGNEQFF. The CDR3 DNA follows: TGTGCCAGCAGTGAAGCGCAAAGACTAGCGGGAGGCAATGAGCAGTTCTTC.

The J gene is TRBJ2-5, the V gene TRBV5-1; D remains unclear. Germline CDR1 SGHRS, CDR2 YFSETQ. This CDR3 contains 11 residues. V lost 2 bases, J lost 4 bases, and 3 bases lay in between. The CDR3 spells CASSFRETQYF. CDR3 in DNA: TGCGCCAGCAGCTTCCGAGAGACCCAGTACTTC.

This clone was found a few times. The rearrangement uses TRBV6-5 and TRBJ2-3, with 8 bases that match TRBD2. The V gene end was trimmed by 8 bases and the J gene end by 3 bases; junction bases not matched to a gene: 7. This CDR3 comprises 14 residues. Germline CDR1 and CDR2: MNHEY and SVGAGI. DNA of the CDR3: TGTGCCAGCGGGCGGGAGGCCCTTACAGATACGCAGTATTTT. Its protein is CASGREALTDTQYF.

As regards this clone: Other DNA sequences within the sample encode an identical CDR3. The rearrangement links TRBV7-6 to TRBJ2-5; D is unclear. Germline V lookup: CDR1 SGHVS, CDR2 FNYEAQ. The CDR3 sequence is 12 residues long. V was shortened by 4 bases and J by 2 bases, with 5 bases between the two germline ends. CDR3 nucleotide sequence: TGTGCCAGCAGCTCCAGACAAGAGACCCAGTACTTC. It codes for CASSSRQETQYF.

This sequence joins TRBV18 and TRBJ1-4; possibly TRBD1 for D (5 bases). Trimming shortened V by 3 bases and J by 7 bases, and 21 bases separated the two germline ends. Germline V gene lookup returns CDR1 KGHSH and CDR2 LQKENI. This CDR3 spans 17 amino acids. CDR3 nucleotides: TGTGCCAGCTCACCGCGGGATTTCGGGGCAGGCGGTGAAAAACTGTTTTTT. Encoded protein: CASSPRDFGAGGEKLFF. The full variable domain, its missing parts supplied by reference TRBV18 and TRBJ1-4, is NAGVMQNPRHLVRRRGQEARLRCSPMKGHSHVYWYRQLPEEGLKFMVYLQKENIIDESGMPKERFSAEFPKEGPSILRIQQVVRGDSAAYFCASSPRDFGAGGEKLFFGSGTQLSVL.

The rearrangement uses TRBV19 and TRBJ2-3, with D possibly matching TRBD1 (7 bases). Deletions cut 1 base from V and 4 bases from J, with 9 bases between. Germline CDR1 LNHDA, CDR2 SQIVND (reference sequence). The CDR3 loop spans 14 amino acids. The CDR3 DNA reads TGTGCCAGTAGTATAGCCAGGGGGGCAGATACGCAGTATTTT. It codes for CASSIARGADTQYF.

This clone has just a few counts. The V call is TRBV5-8, the J call TRBJ1-2; D is unclear. V lost 2 bases and J lost 8, with 16 bases in between. Germline V lookup: CDR1 SGHTS, CDR2 YDEGEE. The CDR3 sequence is 14 residues long. The CDR3 bases are TGTGCCAGCAGCTTTCCGGGCGGGGAACGGGGCTACACCTTC. Encoded protein: CASSFPGGERGYTF. Full variable domain (missing parts from reference TRBV5-8 and TRBJ1-2): EAGVTQSPTHLIKTRGQQATLRCSPISGHTSVYWYQQALGLGLQFLLWYDEGEERNRGNFPPRFSGRQFPNYSSELNVNALELEDSALYLCASSFPGGERGYTFGSGTRLTVV.

The table lists this clone with many counts. The gene calls are TRBV30 and TRBJ1-2; possibly TRBD1 for D (5 bases). The germline V gene has CDR1 GTSNPN and CDR2 SVGIG (reference sequence). Trimming removed 3 bases from V and 5 bases from J, with 25 bases in between. The CDR3 spans 17 residues. In DNA, the CDR3 is TGTGCCTGGAGGCCCGGCCGGGGGTTGTGGGGCAAATATGGCTACACCTTC. It codes for CAWRPGRGLWGKYGYTF.

The V and J genes are TRBV11-2 and TRBJ1-1; TRBD1 aligns across 7 bases. The CDR3 runs to 16 residues. CDR1 and CDR2 from the germline V gene are SGHAT and FQNNGV. With V trimmed by 5 bases and J by 2 bases, 11 bases remained unmatched. Here the CDR3 reads CASSLYWTGSNTEAFF. The CDR3 nucleotides read TGTGCCAGCAGCCTTTACTGGACAGGCAGCAACACTGAAGCTTTCTTT.

J is TRBJ1-5 and V is TRBV19; the D is unclear. Per the germline V gene, CDR1 is LNHDA and CDR2 is SQIVND (reference sequence). Deletions cut 5 bases from V and 0 bases from J, with 23 bases between. The CDR3 length is 19 residues. The CDR3 here is CASSPLPSTFIHSNQPQHF. In DNA, the CDR3 is TGTGCCAGTAGTCCCCTCCCCTCGACATTCATCCATAGCAATCAGCCCCAGCATTTT. The variable domain in full, with the rest retrieved from reference TRBV19 and TRBJ1-5, is DGGITQSPKYLFRKEGQNVTLSCEQNLNHDAMYWYRQDPGQGLRLIYYSQIVNDFQKGDIAEGYSVSREKKESFPLTVTSAQKNPTAFYLCASSPLPSTFIHSNQPQHFGDGTRLSIL.

This chain connects TRBV10-3 to TRBJ1-1, with no clear D. CDR1 ENHRY and CDR2 SYGVKD come from the germline V gene. The CDR3 extends over 12 amino acids. Trimming pared 6 bases from V and 2 bases from J, leaving 7 bases between. CDR3 sequence: CAIRELNTEAFF. CDR3 DNA sequence: TGTGCCATCAGGGAGCTAAACACTGAAGCTTTCTTT.

The gene calls are TRBV7-2 and TRBJ1-1; the D is unclear. V was shortened by 6 bases and J by 2 bases, with 10 bases between the two germline ends. CDR1 SGHTA and CDR2 FQGNSA come from the germline V gene. This CDR3 spans 13 amino acids. In nucleotides, the CDR3 is TGTGCCAGCAGATACGGGAGAAACACTGAAGCTTTCTTT. Translation gives CASRYGRNTEAFF.

The chain is built from TRBV4-1 and TRBJ2-1; TRBD2 is a possible D gene (6 bases). CDR1 is MGHRA, CDR2 YSYEKL, per germline. Trimming removed 3 bases from V and 2 bases from J, with 14 bases in between. The CDR3 contains 16 residues. The CDR3 DNA reads as TGCGCCAGCAGCCAGGGTTTAGCGGTAACCTACAATGAGCAGTTCTTC. Translation: CASSQGLAVTYNEQFF.

The chain couples TRBV28 to TRBJ1-2, with TRBD1 as a possible D gene (6 bases). This CDR3 region has 14 residues. Deletions cut 5 bases from V and 4 bases from J, with 14 bases between. Per germline, CDR1 MDHEN and CDR2 SYDVKM. CDR3 in amino acids: CASSPRDRPYGYTF. The CDR3 region has the DNA TGTGCCAGCAGTCCCCGAGACAGGCCCTATGGCTACACCTTC.

The V gene is TRBV7-7, the J gene TRBJ2-2; D is ambiguous. V was pared by 3 bases and J by 4 bases, with 6 bases between. CDR1 and CDR2 (germline): SSHAT, FNYEAQ (reference sequence). The CDR3 covers 13 residues. The CDR3 loop is CASSFRSTGELFF. DNA of the CDR3: TGTGCCAGCAGCTTCCGGTCCACCGGGGAGCTGTTTTTT.

The chain employs TRBV20-1 and TRBJ1-1, with no clear D. From germline, CDR1 is DFQATT and CDR2 SNEGSKA (reference sequence). The CDR3 spans 11 residues. Trimming removed 2 bases at V and 6 bases at J, with 7 bases between. The CDR3 region is CSARKDSEAFF. Here the CDR3 DNA reads TGCAGTGCTAGAAAAGACTCTGAAGCTTTCTTT.